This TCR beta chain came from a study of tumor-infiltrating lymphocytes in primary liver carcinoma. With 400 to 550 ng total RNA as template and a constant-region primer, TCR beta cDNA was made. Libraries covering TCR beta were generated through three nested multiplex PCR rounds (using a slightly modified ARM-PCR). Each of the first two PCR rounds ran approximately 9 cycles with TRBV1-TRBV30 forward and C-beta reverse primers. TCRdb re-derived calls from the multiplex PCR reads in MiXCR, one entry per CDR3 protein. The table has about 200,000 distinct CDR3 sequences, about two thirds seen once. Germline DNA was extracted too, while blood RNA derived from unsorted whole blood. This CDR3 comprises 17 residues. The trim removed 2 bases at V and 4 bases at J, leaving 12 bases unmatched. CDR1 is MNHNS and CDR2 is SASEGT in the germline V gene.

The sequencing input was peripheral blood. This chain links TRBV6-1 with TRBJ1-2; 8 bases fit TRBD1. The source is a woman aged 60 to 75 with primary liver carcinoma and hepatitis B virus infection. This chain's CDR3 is CASSEYSAGGSPYGYTF. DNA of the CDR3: TGTGCCAGCAGTGAATATTCGGCAGGGGGCTCCCCCTATGGCTACACCTTC.